The sequence of this T cell receptor beta chain was determined in a study of T cells after yellow fever vaccination. TCRdb used MiXCR to reprocess the 5' RACE reads, holding one entry per CDR3 protein. The sample has roughly 310,000 distinct CDR3 sequences; around 3.6% are singletons. In its sample, this clonotype was seen many times. Its antigen is not known. Broader study findings: Reappearance after the booster was observed for most primary-vaccination clones (96% CD4, roughly 90% CD8). Weaker in magnitude, the secondary response showed a faster peak on day 5 versus 15.

This CDR3 contains 14 residues. With 4 bases removed from V and 0 bases from J, the gap between germline ends came to 10 bases. Germline values: CDR1 LGHDT, CDR2 YNNKEL (reference sequence). The chain carries TRBV3-1 and TRBJ2-7, with D unclear. The sequencing here drew on PBMCs, taken on the day of the yellow fever booster vaccination. The clonotype comes from a man between 18 and 29 years old who received the YFV17D yellow fever vaccine. CDR3 nucleotides: TGTGCCAGCAGCCCTTCCTATAGCTCCTACGAGCAGTACTTC. This translates into CASSPSYSSYEQYF.